One sample yielded the 5 T cell receptor beta chains listed below, sequenced in a study of shared T cell receptors in the human thymus. Here immunoSEQ multiplex PCR was the method, and the copy in TCRdb shows in-frame clones only, minus some. The sample includes hundreds of thousands of clones, 87% seen only once; the top ten take just under 0.0095%. The data were also submitted as part of a second study, on human thymus T cells.

The sample was thymocytes. The receptors were sampled from a boy in the first two years of life with a congenital heart defect.

The chain joins TRBV28 to TRBJ2-5; D might be TRBD2 (5 bases). CDR3 length equals 12 residues. V shed 2 bases and J shed 5 bases, with 6 bases lying between them. In germline, CDR1 is MDHEN, CDR2 SYDVKM. CDR3 in DNA: TGTGCCAGCAGTTTAGAGCGGGAGACCCAGTACTTC. Protein: CASSLERETQYF.

The rearrangement uses TRBV5-6 and TRBJ1-5, with D possibly being TRBD1 (5 bases). Germline V gives CDR1 SGHDT, CDR2 YYEEEE. The V and J ends lost 4 bases and 1 base respectively, with 12 bases between them. CDR3 length: 15 residues. CDR3 in DNA: TGTGCCAGCAGCCGGGCGGGGGGAAGCAATCAGCCCCAGCATTTT. Translating gives CASSRAGGSNQPQHF.

The gene calls are TRBV29-1 and TRBJ2-3; TRBD2 is a possible D gene (6 bases). The CDR3 has 14 residues. Germline loops: CDR1 SQVTM, CDR2 ANQGSEA. Trimming removed 7 bases at V and 1 base at J, with 15 bases between. CDR3 sequence: CSAGDGGGTDTQYF. CDR3 nucleotide sequence: TGCAGCGCCGGGGACGGAGGGGGCACAGATACGCAGTATTTT.

The rearrangement uses TRBV5-1 and TRBJ1-2; possibly TRBD1 for D (6 bases). In germline, CDR1 is SGHRS, CDR2 YFSETQ. The CDR3 runs to 15 residues. V was shortened by 0 bases and J by 8 bases, with 17 bases between the two germline ends. CDR3 in amino acids: CASSLVGGPPRGYTF. In nucleotides, the CDR3 is TGCGCCAGCAGCTTGGTAGGGGGACCCCCACGGGGCTACACCTTC.

The CDR3, as DNA: TGTGCCAGCAGTCTCGCCCCAGGGAATCAGCCCCAGCATTTT. Amino acid sequence: CASSLAPGNQPQHF. This rearrangement joins TRBV27 to TRBJ1-5, with a weak D call TRBD1 (5 bases). Germline assignment: CDR1 MNHEY and CDR2 SMNVEV (reference sequence). The CDR3 sequence is 14 residues long. Trimming took 5 bases from V and 4 from J, leaving 12 bases between them.